The 30 T cell receptor beta chains below come from one sample, sequenced in a study of beta chain features in type 1 diabetes. Study results and caveats: Shortening that was moderate but significant affected the TCRB CDR3s of Type 1 diabetes patients in all four CD4+ subsets.

Expressed TCRB transcripts were sequenced, since all the RNA that had been isolated was reverse transcribed. Profiled with immunoSEQ multiplex PCR; TCRdb holds only in-frame clones, not every one. The sample contains about 360,000 clones, over 10% of which appear only once. Their antigens are not known. The sequencing sample was made of naive CD4+ T cells from blood. Receptors were obtained from a woman aged 18 to 35 with type 1 diabetes.

This clone showed up just a few times. The CDR3 DNA reads as TGCGCCAGCAGCCCCTCGCATCGGGGCGCGGGAGTGTCACCCCTCCACTTT. Translating gives CASSPSHRGAGVSPLHF. This chain connects TRBV5-1 to TRBJ1-6; D is perhaps TRBD1 (5 bases). This CDR3 is built from 17 residues. V lost 4 bases and J 10 bases, leaving 24 bases between the germline ends. Germline V lookup: CDR1 SGHRS, CDR2 YFSETQ.

The chain recombines TRBV19 with TRBJ1-1; no clear D gene. The CDR3 sequence is 13 residues long. Trimming took 7 bases from V and 4 from J, leaving 13 bases between them. CDR1 LNHDA and CDR2 SQIVND come from the germline V gene (reference sequence). CDR3 sequence: CASKERLATEAFF. The CDR3 bases are TGTGCCAGTAAGGAGCGATTGGCCACTGAAGCTTTCTTT.

V and J are TRBV15 and TRBJ2-2; D is unresolved. With 0 bases removed from V and 6 bases from J, the gap between germline ends came to 8 bases. Germline V CDR1 and CDR2: LNHNV, YYDKDF (reference sequence). The CDR3 totals 14 residues. The CDR3 coding sequence is TGTGCCACCAGCAGAGACTCCAGTGCCGGGGAGCTGTTTTTT. Translating it yields CATSRDSSAGELFF. Combining the CDR3 with reference TRBV15 and TRBJ2-2 gives the whole variable domain DAMVIQNPRYQVTQFGKPVTLSCSQTLNHNVMYWYQQKSSQAPKLLFHYYDKDFNNEADTPDNFQSRRPNTSFCFLDIRSPGLGDTAMYLCATSRDSSAGELFFGEGSRLTVL.

This clone was detected only a few times. CDR3 sequence reads: CASSRDSSYEQYF. The CDR3 DNA follows: TGTGCCAGCAGTCGGGACAGCTCCTACGAGCAGTACTTC. This rearrangement joins TRBV2 to TRBJ2-7; 7 bases align to TRBD1. The germline CDR1 and CDR2 sequences are SNHLY and FYNNEI. Losses at the gene ends were 5 bases for V and 0 bases for J; bases not matched to a gene: 1. The CDR3 is made up of 13 amino acids.

The chain links TRBV10-3 to TRBJ2-1; TRBD2 might be the D (5 bases). There are 12 residues in the CDR3. Germline lookup yields CDR1 ENHRY and CDR2 SYGVKD. With 5 bases removed from V and 5 bases from J, the gap between germline ends came to 7 bases. This CDR3 reads CAISPEDNEQFF. The CDR3 DNA reads as TGTGCCATCAGTCCGGAGGACAATGAGCAGTTCTTC.

This clone came up a few times. This chain connects TRBV2 to TRBJ1-4; a possible D gene is TRBD1 (5 bases). The CDR3 extends over 12 amino acids. Trimming took 8 bases from V and 7 from J, leaving 11 bases between them. Germline V lookup: CDR1 SNHLY, CDR2 FYNNEI. Here the CDR3 DNA reads TGTGCCAGCGGCAGGGATAGTGAAAAACTGTTTTTT. Its protein product is CASGRDSEKLFF.

The V gene is TRBV15, the J gene TRBJ1-5; no clear D. The ends were cut back, 0 bases at V and 2 bases at J, with 11 bases in the middle. Germline CDR1 LNHNV, CDR2 YYDKDF (reference sequence). This CDR3 is 16 amino acids long. The CDR3 bases are TGTGCCACCAGCAGAGATGGAGGTACGGGCAATCAGCCCCAGCATTTT. As protein: CATSRDGGTGNQPQHF. The full variable domain, in which reference TRBV15 and TRBJ1-5 provide the parts outside the CDR3, is DAMVIQNPRYQVTQFGKPVTLSCSQTLNHNVMYWYQQKSSQAPKLLFHYYDKDFNNEADTPDNFQSRRPNTSFCFLDIRSPGLGDTAMYLCATSRDGGTGNQPQHFGDGTRLSIL.

This clone was observed a handful of times. The chain uses TRBV5-1 and TRBJ2-4; 7 bases line up with TRBD2. Per germline, CDR1 SGHRS and CDR2 YFSETQ. The ends lost 4 bases at V and 8 bases at J; junction bases unmatched: 12. The CDR3 length is 15 residues. Here the CDR3 DNA reads TGCGCCAGCAGCCCTCCGGCGGGAGTTTCGGACATTCAGTACTTC. Its translation: CASSPPAGVSDIQYF.

The V and J genes are TRBV4-1 and TRBJ2-1, with TRBD2 matching 8 bases. The CDR3 totals 15 residues. After removal of 1 base from V and 5 bases from J, the junction contained 4 bases not matched to a gene. The V gene's germline CDR1 is MGHRA and CDR2 YSYEKL. CDR3: CASSQVGTRNNEQFF. The CDR3 nucleotides are TGCGCCAGCAGCCAAGTTGGGACTAGGAACAATGAGCAGTTCTTC.

This clone was observed a handful of times. The chain joins TRBV18 to TRBJ2-7; TRBD1 aligns across 9 bases. This CDR3 has 14 amino acids. The germline V gene has CDR1 KGHSH and CDR2 LQKENI. The junction had 5 bases not matched to a gene; V was cut back by 4 bases and J by 4 bases. Written as DNA, the CDR3 is TGTGCCAGCTCACTCGGACAGGGGCTTTACGAGCAGTACTTC. Protein: CASSLGQGLYEQYF.

This rearrangement joins TRBV28 to TRBJ2-7; maybe TRBD2 (6 bases). V was pared by 7 bases and J by 3 bases, with 13 bases between. Looked up from germline, CDR1 is MDHEN and CDR2 is SYDVKM. The CDR3 loop spans 13 amino acids. DNA for the CDR3: TGTGCCAGCATGGACTATGCCTACTACGAGCAGTACTTC. Translation gives CASMDYAYYEQYF.

The chain links TRBV2 to TRBJ1-4; unclear D gene. Germline V gene lookup returns CDR1 SNHLY and CDR2 FYNNEI. This CDR3 region has 13 residues. V gave up 10 bases and J gave up 7 bases, with 16 bases separating them. The CDR3: CAKRLGIGEKLFF. The CDR3 DNA reads TGTGCCAAAAGACTCGGGATCGGTGAAAAACTGTTTTTT.

V is TRBV7-2 and J is TRBJ2-5; 8 bases line up with TRBD1. The CDR3 spans 14 residues. Unmatched junction bases numbered 2, after V lost 4 bases and J lost 1 base. Germline V gene lookup returns CDR1 SGHTA and CDR2 FQGNSA. CDR3 nucleotides: TGTGCCAGCAGCTATACAGGGGGCCAAGAGACCCAGTACTTC. It specifies CASSYTGGQETQYF. The entire variable domain, with the rest obtained from reference TRBV7-2 and TRBJ2-5, is as follows: GAGVSQSPSNKVTEKGKDVELRCDPISGHTALYWYRQSLGQGLEFLIYFQGNSAPDKSGLPSDRFSAERTGGSVSTLTIQRTQQEDSAVYLCASSYTGGQETQYFGPGTRLLVL.

This clone was seen a few times. The genes are TRBV7-9 and TRBJ2-7; 9 nucleotides align to TRBD2. CDR1 SEHNR and CDR2 FQNEAQ come from the germline V gene (reference sequence). CDR3 length: 15 residues. V dropped 2 bases and J dropped 3; count of bases not matched to a gene: 5. The CDR3 bases are TGTGCCAGCAGCTTATCTGCAGCGGGAGGCTACGAGCAGTACTTC. Its protein product is CASSLSAAGGYEQYF.

J is TRBJ1-4 and V is TRBV9; 9 bases map to TRBD1. The CDR3 totals 13 residues. Per the germline V gene, CDR1 is SGDLS and CDR2 is YYNGEE. V lost 5 bases, J lost 6 bases, and 2 bases stayed unmatched. The CDR3 here is CASSRQGDEKLFF. As DNA, the CDR3 is TGTGCCAGCAGTCGACAGGGGGATGAAAAACTGTTTTTT.

In this sample, this clone turned up a few times. This chain connects TRBV19 to TRBJ1-5, with D unresolved. The germline CDR1 and CDR2 sequences are LNHDA and SQIVND (reference sequence). Trimming shortened V by 6 bases and J by 1 base, and 16 bases separated the two germline ends. This CDR3 contains 16 residues. The CDR3: CASSSHRTGSNQPQHF. For the CDR3, the DNA is TGTGCCAGTAGCTCGCACCGGACGGGGAGCAATCAGCCCCAGCATTTT. The complete variable domain, with remaining parts taken from reference TRBV19 and TRBJ1-5, reads DGGITQSPKYLFRKEGQNVTLSCEQNLNHDAMYWYRQDPGQGLRLIYYSQIVNDFQKGDIAEGYSVSREKKESFPLTVTSAQKNPTAFYLCASSSHRTGSNQPQHFGDGTRLSIL.

This clone was observed a handful of times. The chain has TRBV9 and TRBJ2-1; TRBD2 matches at 9 bases. The CDR3 is made up of 15 amino acids. V shed 0 bases, J shed 4 bases, and the junction held 2 bases outside the gene matches. Germline assignment: CDR1 SGDLS and CDR2 YYNGEE. CDR3 region: CASSVALAGYNEQFF. The CDR3 DNA reads as TGTGCCAGCAGCGTAGCCCTAGCGGGATACAATGAGCAGTTCTTC.

This clone was seen a few times. The CDR3 is CASSLAGWGGSGETQYF. CDR3 nucleotide sequence: TGTGCCAGCAGCTTGGCCGGTTGGGGGGGGAGTGGGGAGACCCAGTACTTC. The rearrangement links TRBV5-4 to TRBJ2-5; 7 bases are a match to TRBD2. There are 17 residues in the CDR3. Trimming took 0 bases from V and 5 from J; bases not matched to a gene: 13. The germline CDR1 and CDR2 sequences are SGHNT and YYREEE (reference sequence).

The genes are TRBV9 and TRBJ2-3, with 8 nucleotides matching TRBD1. This CDR3 is built from 14 residues. The V and J ends lost 3 bases and 6 bases, in that order; junction bases with no gene match: 6. The V gene's germline CDR1 is SGDLS and CDR2 YYNGEE. DNA for the CDR3: TGTGCCAGCAGCGGTCCCGGGACAGGTGATACGCAGTATTTT. This gives the protein CASSGPGTGDTQYF. The full variable domain, in which reference TRBV9 and TRBJ2-3 provide the parts outside the CDR3, is DSGVTQTPKHLITATGQRVTLRCSPRSGDLSVYWYQQSLDQGLQFLIQYYNGEERAKGNILERFSAQQFPDLHSELNLSSLELGDSALYFCASSGPGTGDTQYFGPGTRLTVL.

This clone was detected a few times. The genes are TRBV9 and TRBJ2-3; TRBD2 is a possible D gene (5 bases). Trimming took off 0 bases at V and 2 bases at J, with 10 bases between the two ends. CDR1 is SGDLS and CDR2 is YYNGEE in the germline V gene. CDR3 size: 15 residues. The CDR3 loop is CASSVDEGATDTQYF. CDR3 DNA: TGTGCCAGCAGCGTAGACGAGGGAGCCACAGATACGCAGTATTTT.

This chain joins TRBV5-1 and TRBJ2-5; 7 nucleotides line up with TRBD2. Germline CDR1 is SGHRS and CDR2 is YFSETQ. J lost 5 bases, V lost 2 bases, and 12 bases had no gene match. The CDR3 extends over 16 amino acids. The CDR3 sequence: CASSFTGGGGMETQYF. In DNA, the CDR3 is TGCGCCAGCAGCTTCACGGGAGGAGGCGGGATGGAGACCCAGTACTTC.

This sequence joins TRBV4-2 and TRBJ1-4; 9 positions match TRBD1. Trimming cost V 0 bases and J 7 bases; bases outside gene matches: 3. The CDR3 has 15 residues. Looked up from germline, CDR1 is LGHNA and CDR2 is YNFKEQ. The CDR3 protein is CASSQERGQGEKLFF. As DNA, the CDR3 is TGTGCCAGCAGCCAAGAAAGGGGACAGGGTGAAAAACTGTTTTTT.

V usage is TRBV19 and J usage is TRBJ1-5, with D perhaps TRBD1 (6 bases). Trimming cost V 7 bases and J 1 base, with 14 bases left between them. Germline CDR1 reads LNHDA; CDR2 reads SQIVND (reference sequence). The CDR3 has 15 residues. CDR3 region: CASTTGKISNQPQHF. The CDR3 region has the DNA TGTGCCAGTACCACAGGGAAGATCAGCAATCAGCCCCAGCATTTT.

The chain uses TRBV6-1 and TRBJ1-5; TRBD1 matches 9 bases. V lost 4 bases and J lost 5; bases outside the gene matches: 12. This CDR3 spans 17 amino acids. The germline V gene has CDR1 MNHNS and CDR2 SASEGT. The CDR3 here is CASSAGTGFLGDQPQHF. DNA for the CDR3: TGTGCCAGCAGTGCCGGGACAGGGTTTTTGGGCGATCAGCCCCAGCATTTT.

This chain links TRBV15 with TRBJ2-5; 7 nucleotides line up with TRBD1. CDR3 size: 14 residues. V lost 0 bases, J lost 5 bases, and 3 bases stayed unmatched. Germline V gene data show CDR1 as LNHNV and CDR2 as YYDKDF (reference sequence). CDR3: CATSRDPTGETQYF. The CDR3 bases are TGTGCCACCAGCAGAGATCCGACAGGGGAGACCCAGTACTTC.

The rearrangement links TRBV7-2 to TRBJ1-6; no firm D call. Germline V gives CDR1 SGHTA, CDR2 FQGNSA. V lost 3 bases and J 7 bases, leaving 16 bases between the germline ends. The CDR3 extends over 16 amino acids. This chain's CDR3 is CASSFDGLAENSPLHF. For the CDR3, the DNA is TGTGCCAGCAGCTTCGACGGCCTAGCCGAGAATTCACCCCTCCACTTT.

The rearrangement links TRBV7-6 to TRBJ2-1, with TRBD1 as a possible D gene (6 bases). Germline V CDR1 and CDR2: SGHVS, FNYEAQ. Trimming left V 3 bases short and J 6 bases short, with 18 bases between. The CDR3 extends over 16 amino acids. The CDR3 sequence: CASSFPFRGRGNEQFF. In DNA form, the CDR3 reads TGTGCCAGCAGCTTCCCCTTCAGGGGAAGGGGCAATGAGCAGTTCTTC.

This clone has a handful of counts. CDR3 DNA: TGTGCCAGCAGCTTGGCCGGCGGGAGGGCAGATACGCAGTATTTT. This codes for CASSLAGGRADTQYF. This chain joins TRBV5-4 and TRBJ2-3; 9 bases agree with TRBD2. This CDR3 has 15 residues. Trimming cost V 0 bases and J 4 bases; bases outside gene matches: 3. From germline, CDR1 is SGHNT and CDR2 YYREEE (reference sequence).

This clone was seen more than once but under ten times. The chain recombines TRBV6-1 with TRBJ1-6, with 7 bases that match TRBD1. The germline gives CDR1 MNHNS, CDR2 SASEGT. This CDR3 has 15 amino acids. The trim removed 1 base at V and 5 bases at J, leaving 2 bases unmatched. The CDR3 loop reads CASSEGTGNNSPLHF. In nucleotides, the CDR3 is TGTGCCAGCAGTGAAGGGACAGGCAATAATTCACCCCTCCACTTT.

The chain couples TRBV6-1 to TRBJ1-5; D uncertain. Germline V lookup: CDR1 MNHNS, CDR2 SASEGT. The CDR3 totals 13 residues. Deletions cut 6 bases from V and 5 bases from J, with 11 bases between. The CDR3 spells CASSFTVDQPQHF. The CDR3 nucleotides read TGTGCCAGCAGCTTTACAGTAGATCAGCCCCAGCATTTT.